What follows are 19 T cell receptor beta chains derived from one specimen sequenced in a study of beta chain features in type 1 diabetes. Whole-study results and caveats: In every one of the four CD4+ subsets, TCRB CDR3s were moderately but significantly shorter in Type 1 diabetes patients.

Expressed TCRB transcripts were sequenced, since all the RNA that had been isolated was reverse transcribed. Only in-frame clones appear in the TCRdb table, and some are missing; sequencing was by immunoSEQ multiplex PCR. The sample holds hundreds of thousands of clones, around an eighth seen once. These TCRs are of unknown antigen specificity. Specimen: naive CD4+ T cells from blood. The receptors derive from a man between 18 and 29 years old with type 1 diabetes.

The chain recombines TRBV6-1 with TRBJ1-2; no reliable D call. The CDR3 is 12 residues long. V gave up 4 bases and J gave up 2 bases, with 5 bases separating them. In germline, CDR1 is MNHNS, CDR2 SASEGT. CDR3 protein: CASSVSNYGYTF. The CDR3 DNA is TGTGCCAGCAGTGTTTCGAACTATGGCTACACCTTC.

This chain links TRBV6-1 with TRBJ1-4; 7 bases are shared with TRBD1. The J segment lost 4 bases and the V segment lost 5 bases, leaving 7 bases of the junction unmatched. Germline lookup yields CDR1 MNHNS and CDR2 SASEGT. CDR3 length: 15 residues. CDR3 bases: TGTGCCAGCAGTACCGGGACAGCAAATAATGAAAAACTGTTTTTT. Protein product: CASSTGTANNEKLFF.

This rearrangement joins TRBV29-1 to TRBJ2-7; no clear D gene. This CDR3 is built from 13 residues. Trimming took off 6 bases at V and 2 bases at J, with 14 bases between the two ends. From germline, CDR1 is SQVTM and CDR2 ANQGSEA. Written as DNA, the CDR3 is TGCAGCGTCCGAAAGGGCTATGCCTACGAGCAGTACTTC. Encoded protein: CSVRKGYAYEQYF.

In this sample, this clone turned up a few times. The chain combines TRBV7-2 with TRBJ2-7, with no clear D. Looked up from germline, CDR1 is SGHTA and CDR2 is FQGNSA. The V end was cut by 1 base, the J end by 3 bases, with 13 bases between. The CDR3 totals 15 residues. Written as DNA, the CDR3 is TGTGCCAGCAGCTTAGATTTGAGCGCCGACTACGAGCAGTACTTC. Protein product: CASSLDLSADYEQYF.

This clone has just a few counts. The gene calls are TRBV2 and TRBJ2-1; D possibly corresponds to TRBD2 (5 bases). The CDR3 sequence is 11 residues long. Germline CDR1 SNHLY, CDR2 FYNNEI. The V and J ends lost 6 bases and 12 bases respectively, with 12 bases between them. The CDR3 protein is CASSDRGPQFF. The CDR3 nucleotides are TGTGCCAGCAGCGACCGGGGTCCGCAGTTCTTC.

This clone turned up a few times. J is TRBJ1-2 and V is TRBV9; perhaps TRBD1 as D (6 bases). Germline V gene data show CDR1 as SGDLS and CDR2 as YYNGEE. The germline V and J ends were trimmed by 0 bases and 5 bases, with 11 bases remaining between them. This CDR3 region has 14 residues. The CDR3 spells CASSVDRVEYGYTF. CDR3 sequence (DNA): TGTGCCAGCAGCGTAGACAGGGTCGAATATGGCTACACCTTC.

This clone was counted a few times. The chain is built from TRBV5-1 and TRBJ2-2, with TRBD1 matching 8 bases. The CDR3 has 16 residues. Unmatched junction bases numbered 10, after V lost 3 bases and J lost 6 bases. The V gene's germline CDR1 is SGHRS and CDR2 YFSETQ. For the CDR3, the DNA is TGCGCCAGCAGCTCTGGGACAGGTCTTTATCCCGGGGAGCTGTTTTTT. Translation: CASSSGTGLYPGELFF.

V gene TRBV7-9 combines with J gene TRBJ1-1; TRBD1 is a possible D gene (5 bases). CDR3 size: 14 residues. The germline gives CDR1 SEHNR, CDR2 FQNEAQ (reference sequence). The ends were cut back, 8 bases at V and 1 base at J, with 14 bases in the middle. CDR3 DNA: TGTGCCAGCGGACCCCTTGACAGGAACACTGAAGCTTTCTTT. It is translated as CASGPLDRNTEAFF.

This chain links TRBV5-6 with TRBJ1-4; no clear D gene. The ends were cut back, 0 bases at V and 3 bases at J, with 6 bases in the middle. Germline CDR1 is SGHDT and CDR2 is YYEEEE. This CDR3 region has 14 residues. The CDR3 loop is CASSLEPSNEKLFF. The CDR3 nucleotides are TGTGCCAGCAGCTTGGAACCTTCTAATGAAAAACTGTTTTTT.

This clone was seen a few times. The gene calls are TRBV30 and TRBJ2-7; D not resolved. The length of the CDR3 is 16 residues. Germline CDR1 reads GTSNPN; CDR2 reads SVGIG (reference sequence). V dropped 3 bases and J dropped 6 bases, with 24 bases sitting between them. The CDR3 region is CAWSSPSVGFVAEQYF. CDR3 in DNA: TGTGCCTGGAGCTCCCCCTCCGTGGGTTTCGTCGCCGAGCAGTACTTC. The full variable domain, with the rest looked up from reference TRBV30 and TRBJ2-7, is SQTIHQWPATLVQPVGSPLSLECTVEGTSNPNLYWYRQAAGRGLQLLFYSVGIGQISSEVPQNLSASRPQDRQFILSSKKLLLSDSGFYLCAWSSPSVGFVAEQYFGPGTRLTVT.

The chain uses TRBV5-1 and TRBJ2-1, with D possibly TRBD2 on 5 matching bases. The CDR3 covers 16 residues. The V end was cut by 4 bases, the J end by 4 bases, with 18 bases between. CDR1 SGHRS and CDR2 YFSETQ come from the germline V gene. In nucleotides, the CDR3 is TGCGCCAGCAGCACGACCCTAGCCTTCACTTACAATGAGCAGTTCTTC. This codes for CASSTTLAFTYNEQFF.

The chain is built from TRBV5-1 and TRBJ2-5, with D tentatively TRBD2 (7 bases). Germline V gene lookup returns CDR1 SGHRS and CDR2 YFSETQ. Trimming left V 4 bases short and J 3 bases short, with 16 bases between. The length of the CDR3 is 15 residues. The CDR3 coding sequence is TGCGCCAGCAGCCGCGCTAGGGGGGGCGAAGAGACCCAGTACTTC. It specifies CASSRARGGEETQYF.

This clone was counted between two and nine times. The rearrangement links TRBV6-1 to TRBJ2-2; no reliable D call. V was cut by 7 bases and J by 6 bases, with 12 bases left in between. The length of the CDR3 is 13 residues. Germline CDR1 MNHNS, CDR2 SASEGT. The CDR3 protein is CASKPAGPGELFF. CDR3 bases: TGTGCCAGCAAGCCGGCAGGCCCCGGGGAGCTGTTTTTT.

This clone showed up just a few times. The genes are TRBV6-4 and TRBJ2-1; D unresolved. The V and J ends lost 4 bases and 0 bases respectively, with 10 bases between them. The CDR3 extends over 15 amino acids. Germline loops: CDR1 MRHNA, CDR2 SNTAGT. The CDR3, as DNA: TGTGCCAGCAGTGTAGTCGGCAGCTCCTACAATGAGCAGTTCTTC. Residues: CASSVVGSSYNEQFF.

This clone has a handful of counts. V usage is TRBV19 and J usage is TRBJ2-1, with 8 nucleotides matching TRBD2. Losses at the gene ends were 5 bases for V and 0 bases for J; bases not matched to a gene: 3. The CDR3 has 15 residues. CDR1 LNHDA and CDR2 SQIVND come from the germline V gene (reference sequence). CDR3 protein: CASSFSGSSYNEQFF. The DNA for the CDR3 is TGTGCCAGTAGTTTCAGCGGGAGCTCCTACAATGAGCAGTTCTTC.

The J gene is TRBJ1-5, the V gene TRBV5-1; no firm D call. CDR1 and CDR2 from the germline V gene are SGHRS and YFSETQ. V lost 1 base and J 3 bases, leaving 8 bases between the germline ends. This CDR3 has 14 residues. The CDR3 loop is CASSLTPTNQPQHF. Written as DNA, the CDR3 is TGCGCCAGCAGCTTGACCCCTACCAATCAGCCCCAGCATTTT.

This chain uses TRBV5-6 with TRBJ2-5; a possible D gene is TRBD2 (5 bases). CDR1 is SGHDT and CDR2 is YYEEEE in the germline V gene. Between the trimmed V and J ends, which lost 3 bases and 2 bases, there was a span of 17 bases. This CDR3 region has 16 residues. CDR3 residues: CASSSPLSRVQETQYF. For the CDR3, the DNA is TGTGCCAGCAGCTCCCCCCTGTCGCGGGTTCAAGAGACCCAGTACTTC. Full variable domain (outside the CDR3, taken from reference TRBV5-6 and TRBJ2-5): DAGVTQSPTHLIKTRGQQVTLRCSPKSGHDTVSWYQQALGQGPQFIFQYYEEEERQRGNFPDRFSGHQFPNYSSELNVNALLLGDSALYLCASSSPLSRVQETQYFGPGTRLLVL.

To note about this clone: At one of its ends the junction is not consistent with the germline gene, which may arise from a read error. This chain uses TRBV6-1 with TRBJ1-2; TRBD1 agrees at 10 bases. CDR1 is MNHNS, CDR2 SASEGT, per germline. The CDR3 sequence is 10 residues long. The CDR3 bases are TGCCGGGACAGGGGACGTGGCTACACCTTC. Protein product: CRDRGRGYTF.

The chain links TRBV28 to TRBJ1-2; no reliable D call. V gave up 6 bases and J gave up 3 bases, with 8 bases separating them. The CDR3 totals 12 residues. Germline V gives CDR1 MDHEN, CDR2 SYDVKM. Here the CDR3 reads CASREGHYGYTF. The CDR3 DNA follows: TGTGCCAGCAGGGAGGGTCACTATGGCTACACCTTC.